This T cell receptor (beta chain) was identified during a study of low-dose radiotherapy and immunotherapy resistance in tumors. Study context: Treatment of Cohort 2 consisted of 1 Gy per fraction every two weeks, amounting to 13 Gy over 26 weeks.

Germline V gene lookup returns CDR1 KGHSH and CDR2 LQKENI. CDR3 length: 14 amino acids. Trimming left V 2 bases short and J 6 bases short, with 11 bases between. First-strand cDNA relied on TRAV- and TRBV-specific primers spanning alpha and beta chains. A constant-region primer paired with the V-primer adapter amplified TCRs over about 19 PCR cycles. The isolated mRNA underwent amplification through in vitro transcription. MiXCR, applied by TCRdb to the reads, yields one record per CDR3 protein. The sample holds roughly 56,000 distinct CDR3 sequences, 20% to 25% seen once. This clonotype was observed at least ten times. Indicated time point: after trial treatment. Regarding treatment: LDRT plus nivolumab, ipilimumab, low-dose cyclophosphamide and aspirin (RACIN trial). Every donor was treated with nivolumab, ipilimumab, aspirin, low-dose cyclophosphamide and also low-dose radiotherapy.

The source of this sequence is a male donor with prostate cancer. Source: PBMCs, taken after low-dose radiotherapy plus immunotherapy. The V call is TRBV18, the J call TRBJ2-1, with a weak D call TRBD1 (5 bases). CDR3 in amino acids: CASSPIQESNEQFF. The DNA of the CDR3 is TGTGCCAGCTCACCAATACAGGAGAGCAATGAGCAGTTCTTC.